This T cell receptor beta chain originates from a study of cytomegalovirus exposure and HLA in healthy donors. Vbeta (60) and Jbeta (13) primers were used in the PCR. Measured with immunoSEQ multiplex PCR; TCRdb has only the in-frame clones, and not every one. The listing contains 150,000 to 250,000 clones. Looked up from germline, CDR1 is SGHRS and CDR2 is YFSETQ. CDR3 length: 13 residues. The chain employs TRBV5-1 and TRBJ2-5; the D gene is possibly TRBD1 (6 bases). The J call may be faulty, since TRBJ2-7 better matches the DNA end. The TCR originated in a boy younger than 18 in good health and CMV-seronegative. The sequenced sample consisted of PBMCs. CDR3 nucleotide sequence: TGCGCCAGCAGCTGGGACAACAACTACGAGCAGTACTTC. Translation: CASSWDNNYEQYF.